The TCR beta chain under discussion was sequenced for a study of identical twins. Using its own MiXCR run on the 5' RACE reads, TCRdb lists one record per CDR3 protein. There are 1.5 million to 2 million distinct CDR3 sequences in the sample; around 33% occur only once, and about 0.25% lies in the top ten. Notes on the study in general: The analysis was cross-sectional rather than longitudinal within donors. Insertions were reduced in abundant cord blood beta clonotypes but not in memory repertoires.

About this clonotype: Its antigen is not identified.

The TCR comes from a newborn girl in good health. Specimen: cord blood.

The CDR3 DNA reads TGTGCCAGCAGCTTTACTAGCGGGAGGAACAATGAGCAGTACTTC. Residues: CASSFTSGRNNEQYF. V and J are TRBV7-2 and TRBJ2-7, with TRBD2 matching over 12 bases. Germline loops: CDR1 SGHTA, CDR2 FQGNSA. The CDR3 covers 15 residues. The trim removed 3 bases at V and 7 bases at J, leaving 7 bases unmatched.